What follows are 16 T cell receptor beta chains derived from one specimen sequenced in a study of T cell responses to AZD1222 COVID-19 vaccine. Sequencing used immunoSEQ multiplex PCR; TCRdb keeps in-frame clones, though not all of them. The sample has around 110,000 clones, over 75% seen once. Material: peripheral blood, obtained on day 0 of AZD1222 vaccination. The source is an adult in good health.

Points on this clone: The junction departs from the called germline gene at one end, perhaps through a read error. The chain is built from TRBV30 and TRBJ2-3, with TRBD2 matching over 10 bases. The germline V gene has CDR1 GTSNPN and CDR2 SVGIG (reference sequence). The CDR3 totals 12 residues. CDR3 sequence (DNA): TGCTCAGCGGGGGGGCCCGAAGATACGCAGTATTTT. This encodes CSAGGPEDTQYF.

The chain links TRBV28 to TRBJ1-5, with D tentatively TRBD1 (6 bases). Germline V CDR1 and CDR2: MDHEN, SYDVKM. The CDR3 sequence is 13 residues long. Trimming took off 1 base at V and 15 bases at J, with 16 bases between the two ends. Here the CDR3 DNA reads TGTGCCAGCAGTTTATTGGGGGCCCGCTCGGGGCATTTT. Protein sequence: CASSLLGARSGHF.

This chain links TRBV7-9 with TRBJ1-5; D perhaps matches TRBD1 (6 bases). From germline, CDR1 is SEHNR and CDR2 FQNEAQ (reference sequence). The CDR3 is 13 residues long. V lost 10 bases and J 3 bases, leaving 13 bases between the germline ends. The CDR3 region is CATGRGDNQPQHF. The CDR3 coding sequence is TGTGCCACGGGAAGGGGGGACAATCAGCCCCAGCATTTT.

The V and J genes are TRBV19 and TRBJ1-6; no clear D. V lost 6 bases to trimming and J lost 9 bases, with 12 bases between them. Germline assignment: CDR1 LNHDA and CDR2 SQIVND (reference sequence). The CDR3 is 13 residues long. CDR3 sequence (DNA): TGTGCCAGTAGAATGGCCGGCGGTTCACCCCTCCACTTT. Encoded protein: CASRMAGGSPLHF.

The chain joins TRBV9 to TRBJ2-2; 8 bases match TRBD1. CDR1 is SGDLS, CDR2 YYNGEE, per germline. With V trimmed by 4 bases and J by 2 bases, 4 bases remained unmatched. The CDR3 is made up of 15 amino acids. The CDR3 region is CASSPQGGNTGELFF. CDR3 nucleotides: TGTGCCAGCAGCCCACAGGGGGGAAACACCGGGGAGCTGTTTTTT.

The CDR3 sequence: CASSIAGGGPEDTQYF. CDR3 nucleotide sequence: TGTGCCAGTAGTATAGCCGGGGGAGGGCCAGAAGATACGCAGTATTTT. The chain employs TRBV19 and TRBJ2-3; 7 bases match TRBD2. V shed 1 base and J 5 bases; nucleotides not matched to a gene: 9. The V gene's germline CDR1 is LNHDA and CDR2 SQIVND (reference sequence). CDR3 length equals 16 residues.

The chain joins TRBV5-1 to TRBJ1-4; possible D gene TRBD1, 6 bases. This CDR3 region has 15 residues. Trimming shortened V by 4 bases and J by 8 bases, and 18 bases separated the two germline ends. CDR1 and CDR2 (germline): SGHRS, YFSETQ. As DNA, the CDR3 is TGCGCCAGCAGCCCCGACAGGTCCGAATGGGAAAAACTGTTTTTT. Its translation is CASSPDRSEWEKLFF.

The chain employs TRBV7-2 and TRBJ1-3; TRBD1 aligns across 9 bases. The J segment lost 7 bases and the V segment lost 6 bases, leaving 4 bases of the junction unmatched. This CDR3 comprises 13 residues. Germline V gene sequence: CDR1 SGHTA, CDR2 FQGNSA. CDR3 residues: CASRGTGTNTIYF. CDR3 coding DNA: TGTGCCAGCAGAGGGACAGGGACGAACACCATATATTTT.

This rearrangement joins TRBV9 to TRBJ2-1; possibly TRBD1 or TRBD2 for D (5 bases each). Germline V lookup: CDR1 SGDLS, CDR2 YYNGEE. The V and J ends lost 0 bases and 9 bases respectively, with 10 bases between them. This CDR3 spans 13 amino acids. For the CDR3, the DNA is TGTGCCAGCAGCGTAGAGTGGGGGACTGAGCAGTTCTTC. It codes for CASSVEWGTEQFF.

The chain couples TRBV27 to TRBJ2-1; 14 bases are shared with TRBD2. Germline V gives CDR1 MNHEY, CDR2 SMNVEV (reference sequence). The CDR3 has 15 amino acids. V lost 4 bases and J lost 7; bases outside the gene matches: 3. In DNA, the CDR3 is TGTGCCAGCAGTTCCGGGACTAGCGGGAGTAATGAGCAGTTCTTC. It encodes CASSSGTSGSNEQFF.

The CDR3 DNA is TGCGCCAGCAGCGCGACCCACCTAGCGGGAGAGGGTGAGCAGTTCTTC. Its protein product is CASSATHLAGEGEQFF. This chain uses TRBV5-1 with TRBJ2-1; TRBD2 aligns across 10 bases. CDR3 length: 16 amino acids. Germline V CDR1 and CDR2: SGHRS, YFSETQ. Trimming took 4 bases from V and 9 from J; bases not matched to a gene: 13.

The chain uses TRBV30 and TRBJ1-2; 8 nucleotides line up with TRBD1. The CDR3 is 14 residues long. Per the germline V gene, CDR1 is GTSNPN and CDR2 is SVGIG (reference sequence). The ends lost 1 base at V and 4 bases at J; junction bases unmatched: 5. CDR3 bases: TGTGCCTGGAGTGATGGACAGGGACCCTATGGCTACACCTTC. Translated: CAWSDGQGPYGYTF.

This chain uses TRBV27 with TRBJ2-6; D not resolved. Germline V gene lookup returns CDR1 MNHEY and CDR2 SMNVEV (reference sequence). The CDR3 is 13 amino acids. V was trimmed by 5 bases and J by 4 bases, leaving 6 bases between them. This CDR3 reads CASSPGGANVLTF. The CDR3 nucleotides read TGTGCCAGCAGTCCCGGAGGGGCCAACGTCCTGACTTTC.

The chain employs TRBV9 and TRBJ1-4; 8 bases map to TRBD1. The length of the CDR3 is 15 residues. V lost 3 bases, J lost 7 bases, and 8 bases stayed unmatched. Germline V lookup: CDR1 SGDLS, CDR2 YYNGEE. The DNA for the CDR3 is TGTGCCAGCAGCGCCCGGACAGGGAACGTTGAAAAACTGTTTTTT. The encoded protein is CASSARTGNVEKLFF.

This clone was counted many times. This chain joins TRBV29-1 and TRBJ1-2, with a weak D call TRBD1 (6 bases). CDR3 length: 14 residues. V shed 1 base and J shed 7 bases, with 16 bases lying between them. Germline V CDR1 and CDR2: SQVTM, ANQGSEA. The CDR3 spells CSVEGENRVSGYTF. The CDR3 DNA reads TGCAGCGTTGAAGGAGAGAACAGGGTCAGTGGCTACACCTTC.

The genes are TRBV28 and TRBJ1-1; D unclear. Germline V gene sequence: CDR1 MDHEN, CDR2 SYDVKM. V lost 6 bases to trimming and J lost 7 bases, with 12 bases between them. CDR3 length: 12 amino acids. The DNA of the CDR3 is TGTGCCAGCAGCTGGGCTGTGTATGAAGCTTTCTTT. Its protein product is CASSWAVYEAFF.